This is a list of T cell receptor beta chains from one sample in a study of T-cell memory formation after mild COVID-19. TCRdb itself ran the 5' RACE reads through MiXCR, one entry per CDR3 protein. The table lists approximately 150,000 distinct CDR3 sequences, roughly 19% of them singletons. Sequencing input: PBMCs or a T cell subset sorted from them (not recorded which). The receptors were gathered from an adult woman who had mild COVID-19 (a few samples of this study predate the infection). Cell type and time point are not known. The CDR3 runs from the conserved cysteine through the conserved F or W.

TRBV7-9 | CASSFPSNTDTQYF
TRBV20-1 | CSNVLAGETQYF
TRBV7-2 | CASSLVSGAGYDGEQFF
TRBV19 | CASSPRLLSTDTQYF
TRBV7-9 | CASTLGLTDTQYF
TRBV5-1 | CASSRPRGTGGAGDTEAFF
TRBV6-1 | CASSEAAKTEAFF
TRBV5-1 | CASGPGQRLNTEAFF
TRBV5-1 | CASSLEGGEAFF
TRBV6-5 | CASRRLATDTQYF
TRBV5-4 | CASSWSYSMETQYF
TRBV5-1 | CASRTGTSWRETQYF
TRBV20-1 | CSALQGDGVGYEQYF
TRBV5-1 | CASSLEAGWGYEQYF
TRBV6-5 | CASSFRGQVSTEQYF
TRBV11-3 | CASSSARGSSGNTIYF
TRBV20-1 | CSARDRVSNQPQHF
TRBV7-9 | CASSLATGTKNIQYF
TRBV23-1 | CASSQLSGKDINEQFF
TRBV12-3/TRBV12-4 | CASMAGPSYEQYF
TRBV5-1 | CASSLARDPYGYTF
TRBV11-3 | CASSPYSTREQFF
TRBV4-2 | CASSQDRVAEAFF
TRBV6-1 | CASSANQGVGNTIYF
TRBV29-1 | CSAGRQGSSTDTQYF
TRBV7-2 | CASSLAAYSNQPQHF
TRBV12-3/TRBV12-4 | CASSFGQGSGYTF
TRBV6-2/TRBV6-3 | CASSYWGRDTEAFF
TRBV30 | CARKQGATNTGELFF
TRBV12-3/TRBV12-4 | CASSLEREWNEQFF
TRBV19 | CASSSGLAGDRDEQFF
TRBV12-3/TRBV12-4 | CASTGGRSYEQYF
TRBV20-1 | CSARDLTLKQYF
TRBV3-1 | CASSPFAGENEKLFF
TRBV14 | CASSQAWGKPSPLHF
TRBV5-1 | CASSRGQARFETQYF
TRBV7-8 | CASSLRSGDEQYF
TRBV9 | CASSVTVRAEGADTQYF
TRBV20-1 | CSAALGRGSYNEQFF
TRBV3-1 | CASSQVGGTGSYNEQFF
TRBV6-5 | CASSYEAGGPSHTQYF